Listed below are T cell receptor beta chains from one sample, sequenced in a study of T cell changes during pregnancy in multiple sclerosis. The assay was immunoSEQ multiplex PCR, and TCRdb's table has in-frame clones only and misses some. The sample lists 35,000 to 55,000 clones; roughly 88% were seen once. Here the sequenced sample was peripheral blood, taken in the second trimester of pregnancy. These receptors originate from a female donor in good health, enrolled as a control in a pregnancy study. CDR3s leave out the opening cysteine and the closing phenylalanine or tryptophan.

J	V	CDR3
TRBJ1-2	TRBV7-2	ASSPRDRGT
TRBJ2-5	TRBV20-1	SADRQETQY
TRBJ2-5	TRBV19	APPGGRAVETQY
TRBJ1-1	TRBV29-1	SVGGLGQGVLWNTEAF
TRBJ2-3	TRBV6-4	ASSDSSSGGADTQY
TRBJ1-1	TRBV4-3	ASSQILNTEAF
TRBJ1-3	TRBV18	ASSPNRAGNTIY
TRBJ2-7	TRBV6-5	ASSRDRGSYEQY
TRBJ1-1	TRBV30	AWNRDRGATEAF
TRBJ2-5	TRBV11-2	ASSLVAGKVETQY
TRBJ2-7	TRBV5-1	ASSLGDRGEFYEQY
TRBJ2-2	TRBV12-5	ASGLLAGNTGELF
TRBJ2-3	TRBV4-2	ASSQEGVSASTDTQY
TRBJ1-1	TRBV6-5	ASSYTDRGIEAF
TRBJ1-6	TRBV6-6	ASSYSGTGDSPLH
TRBJ1-5	TRBV11-2	ASSLDGAGGAQH
TRBJ2-7	TRBV7-2	ASSLPGLATYEQY
TRBJ2-7	TRBV7-2	ASSLGLAVNEQY
TRBJ1-1	TRBV30	AYSHRGLDTEAF
TRBJ2-3	TRBV4-3	ASSQVASGATDTQY
TRBJ2-1	TRBV6-6	ASSPAPGSYNEQF
TRBJ1-2	TRBV30	AWLDFRGLVGYT
TRBJ2-7	TRBV12-1	ARGQGLTYEQY
TRBJ1-2	TRBV5-8	ASSFDRGHGYT
TRBJ2-7	TRBV2	ASAGTSRSYEQY
TRBJ2-1	TRBV9	ASNRGLAGDEQF
TRBJ2-7	TRBV6-5	ASSYSGSGLRYEQY
TRBJ2-5	TRBV6-7	ASSYSPESVEETQY
TRBJ2-3	TRBV27	ASRLTGFTDTQY
TRBJ1-2	TRBV19	ASSHKQESGYT
TRBJ1-2	TRBV5-1	ASNEGGNGYT
TRBJ2-7	TRBV7-2	ASSLAGGGEQY
TRBJ2-1	TRBV5-8	ASSLTPFGGGLYNEQF
TRBJ1-2	TRBV4-1	ASSQETSGTAANGYGYT
TRBJ1-1	TRBV25-1	ASRGLAEAF
TRBJ1-6	TRBV10-3	AISERDRGGGNSPLH
TRBJ2-1	TRBV19	ASSIIRGEQF
TRBJ1-5	TRBV28	ASRLIRGSEQPQH
TRBJ1-2	TRBV30	AWSVGDSRLGYGYT
TRBJ2-7	TRBV27	ASSFRTRRTPAY
TRBJ1-1	TRBV11-2	ASSLRQGGGTEAF
TRBJ2-2	TRBV19	ASGRGAGGGRELF
TRBJ2-1	TRBV29-1	SSGGTESYNEQF
TRBJ2-5	TRBV11-3	ASSSGLAGATLETQY
TRBJ1-5	TRBV30	ALDRGAGQPQH
TRBJ1-1	TRBV19	ASSFKRGGEAF
TRBJ2-7	TRBV2	ASSVGAVEQY
TRBJ2-1	TRBV5-1	ASSLAGTGVTEQF
TRBJ2-3	TRBV19	ASASDGTDTQY
TRBJ2-1	TRBV5-1	ASSSSWSEQF
TRBJ2-2	TRBV7-2	ASSFPGINTGELF
TRBJ2-3	TRBV5-1	ASRTSGLTDTQY
TRBJ2-1	TRBV4-2	ASSQEEAGGYNEQF
TRBJ2-5	TRBV13	ASSLVPSGRETQY
TRBJ2-7	TRBV10-3	AISGGDREEDYEQY